The rows below give T cell receptor beta chains drawn from one sample of a study of T cell responses to AZD1222 COVID-19 vaccine. Repertoires were generated with immunoSEQ multiplex PCR, while TCRdb's copy carries only in-frame clones and drops some. Of roughly 56,000 clones detected, 70% to 90% appear once; the ten largest clones hold about 15%. Sequences were derived from peripheral blood, sampled on day 0 of AZD1222 vaccination. These receptors all come from an adult in good health. Both conserved end residues are part of each CDR3. D genes are given only for firm matches.

V gene,D gene,J gene,CDR3 DNA,CDR3 protein
TRBV19,TRBD2,TRBJ2-5,TGTGCCAGTAGTCCGACTAGCGGGGGAGAAGGGAAGAGGGAGACCCAGTACTTC,CASSPTSGGEGKRETQYF
TRBV3-1/TRBV3-2,.,TRBJ2-7,TGTGCCAGCAGCCAAGTTGGGTTTGGGACCTACGAGCAGTACTTC,CASSQVGFGTYEQYF
TRBV6-5,TRBD2,TRBJ2-3,TGTGCCAGCGGAGAGCTAGCGGGTAGTTCAGATACGCAGTATTTT,CASGELAGSSDTQYF
TRBV4-2,TRBD2,TRBJ2-1,TGTGCCAGCAGCCGAACGAGCGGGGGCTCCTACAATGAGCAGTTCTTC,CASSRTSGGSYNEQFF
TRBV7-9,TRBD1,TRBJ2-7,TGTGCCAGCCTAGGCCAGGGGGCGAGTTACGACGAGCAGTACTTC,CASLGQGASYDEQYF
TRBV2,.,TRBJ2-2,TGTGCCTCACGGGGCAGGAGCTACACCGGGGAGCTGTTTTTT,CASRGRSYTGELFF
TRBV5-1,.,TRBJ1-2,TGCGCCAGCAGCTTGGCCGGAGCGGGCGCAAATGGCTACACCTTC,CASSLAGAGANGYTF
TRBV3-1/TRBV3-2,.,TRBJ2-1,TGTGCCAGCAGCTCCTCCTCTTTGGGGAATGAGCAGTTCTTC,CASSSSSLGNEQFF
TRBV19,.,TRBJ1-3,TGTGCCAGTGGACGAAACACCATATATTTT,CASGRNTIYF
TRBV10-1,.,TRBJ1-6,TGCGCCAGCAGTCCCTACGGGGGTGCGGCCGATTCACCCCTCCACTTT,CASSPYGGAADSPLHF
TRBV11-2,.,TRBJ2-5,TGTGCCAGCAGCTGGGGATCTTTGGAGACCCAGTACTTC,CASSWGSLETQYF